Each of the 9 T cell receptor beta chains below was sequenced from the same sample in a study of T cells in Graves' hyperthyroidism and ophthalmopathy. Amplified TCR beta CDR3 regions derived from RNA transcripts. The primer set for the first-round RT-PCR of the TCR CDR3 was HTBI. TCRdb processed the multiplex PCR reads anew with MiXCR; each CDR3 protein has one entry. Of around 500,000 distinct CDR3 sequences listed, 14% are singletons. The material sequenced was blood. These receptors were obtained from a woman under 30 with Graves' hyperthyroidism.

V is TRBV6-5 and J is TRBJ1-2; D may be TRBD1 (5 bases). Trimming removed 2 bases from V and 6 bases from J, with 10 bases in between. The CDR3 is made up of 13 amino acids. The germline V gene has CDR1 MNHEY and CDR2 SVGAGI. DNA of the CDR3: TGTGCCAGCAGTTACAACAGGATCGATGGCTACACCTTC. This sequence encodes CASSYNRIDGYTF.

This clonotype occurred many times. This rearrangement joins TRBV5-1 to TRBJ2-2; D not certain. V was pared by 0 bases and J by 2 bases, with 5 bases between. Germline-derived CDR1 and CDR2 are SGHRS and YFSETQ. CDR3 length: 14 amino acids. DNA of the CDR3: TGCGCCAGCAGCTTGGGCGATAACACCGGGGAGCTGTTTTTT. As protein: CASSLGDNTGELFF.

In this sample, this clonotype turned up many times. V and J are TRBV18 and TRBJ1-5; D not resolved. Trimming removed 5 bases at V and 3 bases at J, with 8 bases between. The V gene's germline CDR1 is KGHSH and CDR2 LQKENI. The CDR3 extends over 13 amino acids. Here the CDR3 DNA reads TGTGCCAGCTCAAAGGGCGACAATCAGCCCCAGCATTTT. Amino acids: CASSKGDNQPQHF.

The sample holds a few counts of this clonotype. It may be a read error: a sequence one base away is much more abundant. The CDR3 ends on some other residue instead of the conserved phenylalanine or tryptophan, so this is likely a read error. The V and J genes are TRBV12-3 or TRBV12-4 and TRBJ1-1, with D perhaps matching TRBD1 (6 bases). Trimming pared 5 bases from V and 1 base from J, leaving 14 bases between. The length of the CDR3 is 15 residues. The CDR3 coding sequence is TGTGCCAGCAGTCCCCGCCTGACAGGGAACACTGAAGCTTTCCTT. Protein: CASSPRLTGNTEAFL.

There are many counts of this clonotype. The chain carries TRBV4-2 and TRBJ1-1; weak D call: TRBD1 (6 bases). Trimming stripped 4 bases from V and 2 bases from J, with 20 bases between. The CDR3 is 17 residues long. Germline loops: CDR1 LGHNA, CDR2 YNFKEQ. The chain's CDR3 is CASSPRGGASDNTEAFF. The CDR3 nucleotides are TGTGCCAGCAGCCCTAGGGGGGGGGCGAGCGATAACACTGAAGCTTTCTTT.

At least ten counts were recorded for this clonotype. The chain uses TRBV20-1 and TRBJ2-3, with 9 bases lining up with TRBD2. This CDR3 comprises 19 residues. Trimming removed 6 bases from V and 3 bases from J; junction bases left unmatched: 22. CDR1 is DFQATT, CDR2 SNEGSKA, per germline (reference sequence). CDR3 protein: CSAAGGPQREVFGTDTQYF. In DNA form, the CDR3 reads TGCAGTGCCGCCGGGGGGCCACAGCGGGAGGTTTTTGGGACAGATACGCAGTATTTT.

The table lists this clonotype with many counts. V is TRBV9 and J is TRBJ1-2; D gene unclear. The CDR3 has 13 amino acids. Between the trimmed V and J ends, which lost 0 bases and 6 bases, there was a span of 9 bases. Germline V gives CDR1 SGDLS, CDR2 YYNGEE. This CDR3 reads CASSVAEMNGYTF. The CDR3 DNA is TGTGCCAGCAGCGTAGCTGAGATGAATGGCTACACCTTC.

This clonotype was counted ten times or more. This chain uses TRBV27 with TRBJ2-7, with 10 bases lining up with TRBD2. The CDR3 has 14 residues. With V trimmed by 10 bases and J by 4 bases, 10 bases remained unmatched. Germline values: CDR1 MNHEY, CDR2 SMNVEV (reference sequence). The CDR3: CATHPTSGVYEQYV. DNA of the CDR3: TGTGCCACCCATCCTACTAGCGGGGTTTACGAGCAGTACGTC.

This clonotype has a count of ten or more. The chain has TRBV3-1 and TRBJ2-2; 8 bases align to TRBD2. The V segment lost 1 base and the J segment 5 bases; nucleotides outside the gene matches: 9. CDR3 size: 17 residues. Germline V gives CDR1 LGHDT, CDR2 YNNKEL (reference sequence). The CDR3 DNA is TGTGCCAGCAGCCAAGTAAATAATGTAGCGGGAACCGGGGAGCTGTTTTTT. Translating it yields CASSQVNNVAGTGELFF.